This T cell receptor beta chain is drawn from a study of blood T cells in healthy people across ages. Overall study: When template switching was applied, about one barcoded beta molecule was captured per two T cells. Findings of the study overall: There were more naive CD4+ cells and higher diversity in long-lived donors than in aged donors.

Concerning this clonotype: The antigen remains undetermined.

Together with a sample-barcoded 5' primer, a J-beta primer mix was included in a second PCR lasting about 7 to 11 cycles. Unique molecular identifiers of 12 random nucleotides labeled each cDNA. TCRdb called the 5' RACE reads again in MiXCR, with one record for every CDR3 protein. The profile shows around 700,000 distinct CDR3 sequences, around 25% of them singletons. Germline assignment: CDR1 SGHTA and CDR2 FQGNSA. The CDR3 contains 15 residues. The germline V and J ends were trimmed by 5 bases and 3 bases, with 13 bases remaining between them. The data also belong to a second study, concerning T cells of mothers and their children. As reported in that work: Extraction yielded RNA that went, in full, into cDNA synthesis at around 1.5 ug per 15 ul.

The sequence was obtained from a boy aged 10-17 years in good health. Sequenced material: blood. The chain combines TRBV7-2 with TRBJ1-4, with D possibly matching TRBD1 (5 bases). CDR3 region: CASSPQGRANEKLFF. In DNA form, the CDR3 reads TGTGCCAGCAGCCCCCAGGGAAGGGCTAATGAAAAACTGTTTTTT.